This note documents a single TCR beta chain sequence. These data come from a study of blood T cell repertoires in COVID-19. V was clipped by 1 base and J by 2 bases, with 6 bases between them. CDR1 and CDR2 (germline): SGHVS, FNYEAQ. The CDR3 covers 13 residues. Assay used: immunoSEQ multiplex PCR; TCRdb lists only in-frame clones, some missing. The profile covers tens of thousands of clones, with around 80% appearing a single time and 60% taken by the ten largest. The receptor's source is a woman of 80 years or more with acute or convalescent COVID-19. The sequencing sample was made of peripheral blood. The chain uses TRBV7-6 and TRBJ2-7, with D perhaps matching TRBD1 (5 bases). The CDR3, as DNA: TGTGCCAGCAGCTTAGTAGGGGCCTACGAGCAGTACTTC. Its protein product is CASSLVGAYEQYF.